The present T cell receptor (beta chain) was sequenced within a study of cytomegalovirus exposure and HLA in healthy donors (dated by TCRdb to 2016 to 2017). Regarding the research as a whole: In an earlier analysis of some 550 of the donors, less than 350 Gb of sequence data and 100 million or so unique TCR beta sequences from 150 million to 200 million T cells were reported. An early release covering more than 500 HLA-typed donors comprised about 300 gigabases of sequencing data and some 79 million unique TCR sequences. The genetic ancestry cluster associated with self-reported Caucasian donors included about 81% of the roughly 400 genotyped donors. The study was designed to test whether signatures of past pathogen exposure could be identified by cataloging public T cell receptors. The study profiled the T cell repertoires of hundreds of subjects by immunosequencing and related them to cytomegalovirus serostatus. Besides the first cohort of more than 650 subjects, a separate validation cohort made up of roughly 120 different subjects was used. To predict cytomegalovirus infection status, the study combined high-throughput TCR immunosequencing, statistical association of individual TCRs with disease status, and machine learning. A later analysis re-examined previously published TCR beta repertoires from roughly 650 donors and added high-resolution HLA genotyping to investigate patterns of TCR occurrence. Rather than drawing on any new phenotypic data, the later analysis identified candidate immune exposures from TCR beta sequences and the way those sequences occurred across donors. In an earlier analysis of 587 of the donors, high-throughput TCR beta sequencing was used to judge whether each TCR beta V gene segment behaved as functional or pseudogenic. Donor age, sex, ethnicity and CMV serostatus were collected together with the repertoire data. In a later genetic analysis, genome-wide SNP genotypes for about 55% of the 666 donors were used, and that subset was treated as a discovery cohort. Every discovery cohort repertoire had been produced on one sequencing platform. HLA typing included class I and class II loci at four-digit resolution. The number of typed donors differed by locus: roughly 629-640 for A, B, C, DRB1 and DQB1; 522 for DQA1; about 600 for DPA1; and 400 to 480 for DPB1. Four to six DR-DQ haplotypes were handled as single units for association and clustering because linkage in the cohort was strong. Among approximately 370 genotyped donors of the cohort, an average of about 220,000 unique TCR beta nucleotide sequences was sequenced per donor, of which about 18% were non-productive.

The cohort was made up of 666 healthy bone marrow donors. All cohort members were sampled while nominally healthy, although unrecorded immune exposures were likely present. The donor was CMV seropositive and belonged to the group of 250 to 350 seropositive cohort members. Every donor gave a peripheral blood sample, and the peripheral blood mononuclear cells from that sample were used for TCR beta sequencing. The Qiagen DNeasy Blood Extraction Kit was used to extract genomic DNA from the blood cell samples. V was cut back by 6 bases and J by 4 bases, leaving a gap of 10 bases between them. The CDR3 spans 13 residues, from the cysteine through the phenylalanine. Of the read, only the CDR3 DNA is kept; its 39 bases are in frame from base 1. The germline V gene provides CDR1 MNHEY and CDR2 SVGAGI. Remarks on this clone: What antigen it recognizes has not been identified. No much larger clone exists at a distance of one base, and base qualities are not known.

Libraries were prepared through the immunoSEQ multiplex PCR assay. For the multiplex PCR, a mixture combining 60 forward primers for TCR Vbeta segments and 13 reverse primers for TCR Jbeta segments was used. The CDR3 region of rearranged TCR beta genes was amplified from genomic DNA with a multiplex PCR assay. On the Illumina HiSeq System, the amplified TCR beta libraries were sequenced as 87-base-pair reads. The paper's processing steps were these. In a later analysis, around 80 million unique TCR beta chains were counted across the approximately 670 repertoires, and approximately 9.9 million of these chains were shared by at least two donors. Raw reads were error-corrected and collapsed into unique sequences with a nearest-neighbor algorithm that merged closely related sequences to remove PCR and sequencing errors. CDR3 sequences were aligned to IMGT reference sequences to assign V, D and J gene segments. For a sequence to be retained, a match of at least six nucleotides to both a V gene segment and a J gene segment was required. Rearrangements were classified as productive when the CDR3 lacked stop codons and remained in frame with V and J, and all other rearrangements were classified as non-productive. CDR3 was defined by IMGT convention, running from the second conserved V-encoded cysteine to the conserved J-encoded phenylalanine. The earlier analysis of fewer than 700 of the donors excluded sequences that lacked an unambiguous match to a single V gene segment. An earlier analysis of a few hundred of the donors classified V segments as functional when productive rearrangements were above 56.7% and as segregating when the standard deviation between donors was above 5%. A statistical classification framework was built for diagnosing cytomegalovirus status from the catalog of TCR beta chain sequences. V and J gene assignment, in a later analysis, came from comparing TCR nucleotide sequences with IMGT/GENE-DB human TR gene sequences. A later analysis assigned CDR3 sequences and most-parsimonious VDJ recombination scenarios with the TCRdist pipeline. In a later analysis, each TCR beta chain was defined by its CDR3 amino acid sequence together with its V-gene family, and reads lacking a unique V-gene family were excluded. As a way to deal with suspected cross-contamination and a sequencing artifact, a later analysis dropped 500 to 700 nucleotide sequences that were highly shared and had low generation probability. In a later analysis, a clonal expansion index was calculated for each public chain from normalized within-repertoire ranks of inferred template counts. In a later analysis, generation probabilities were computed with a VDJ recombination model fitted to out-of-frame rearrangements, and the resulting probabilities were checked against IGoR. A later analysis scored TCR-TCR, TCR-HLA and TCR-CMV co-occurrence with hypergeometric tests, applying a repertoire-size bias correction to TCR pairs. In a later analysis, false discovery rates were estimated by permuting HLA or CMV assignments 20 times. In a later analysis, co-occurring TCRs were grouped using DBSCAN, and TCRdist sequence similarity was added for clustering within HLA-allele-positive subsets. Repertoires with fewer than 30,000 or more than 120,000 public chains, plus five repertoires with anomalous nucleotide sharing, were excluded from co-occurrence clustering. TCRdb retrieved this table from immuneACCESS and kept in-frame rearrangements only. Not all clones are present; in checked studies, unresolved V genes account for under half, and no reason is known for the remainder. D and trimming were read from the DNA, whereas the V and J calls and clone size are those reported in that table. This sample comprises 150,000 to 250,000 clones, 75% to 85% of them detected only once. The ten largest clones take up around 1.4% of the sample.

The study at large found these results: Strong co-occurrence of HLA alleles, especially DR and DQ, made assigning TCR associations to individual alleles difficult. An association between a missense DCLRE1C variant and V-gene and J-gene trimming of TCR beta chains was found in a later genetic analysis and replicated in an independent cohort. For the cohort, immune exposure information was limited to CMV serostatus. In an earlier analysis of over 550 of the donors, most TCR beta V segments were observed in productive rearrangements about 90% or about 30% of the time, broadly matching IMGT annotations. A later analysis found that HLA-associated TCR beta chains were more clonally expanded and had lower generation probabilities than equally common non-associated chains. A cluster of highly shared sequence variants was judged likely to be a technical artifact of the sequencing pipeline. Some 16 rarely observed V segments, including chromosome 9 orphons, were excluded from the earlier analysis of approximately 500 of the donors because counts were too low. A further reported finding was that TCR beta sequences accurately predicted the HLA-A and HLA-B alleles for most subjects in the first cohort. Sequencing depth was assumed to be roughly uniform across donors in the presence/absence analyses, though that assumption may not hold. In a later genetic analysis, fewer N-insertions in productive TCRs were reported among donors in an Asian-associated ancestry cluster than the approximately 670-donor mean. In the study, approximately 160 TCR beta chains were listed as associated with cytomegalovirus. Linkage disequilibrium might explain the correlated functional status among segregating V segments, but an unknown experimental factor could not be excluded. Three of the identified cytomegalovirus-associated TCR beta chains were confirmed in vitro to be specific for cytomegalovirus antigens. A later analysis associated 16,951 TCR beta sequences with specific HLA alleles at a false discovery rate of 0.05. The authors suggested that the approach could potentially be extended to other disease states and immunological phenotypes. In this cohort, only TCR beta chains were sequenced, and detectable features were limited by the absence of alpha or paired-chain data. In both the original and validation cohorts, the classifier was reported to diagnose cytomegalovirus status with high specificity and sensitivity. In a later analysis, several top co-occurrence clusters were reported to appear linked to parvovirus B19, influenza, CMV and Epstein-Barr virus. Most CMV-associated TCR beta chains appeared to be HLA-restricted in a later analysis, and the HLA associations seemed to be driven largely by CMV exposure. Because HLA typing was unavailable for some donors at each locus, only the typed subset was used in association tests. Most TCR sequences were seen in very few donors, while some public TCRs were found in many individuals. A later analysis found that TCR association rates varied across HLA loci, with DRB1 alleles showing the most associated TCRs and HLA-C alleles the fewest. Some IMGT-functional V segments, including TRBV6-2 and TRBV6-3, could not be distinguished by the 87-base-pair reads and were therefore excluded.

The sequence derives from a girl between 10 and 17 years old in good health and CMV-seropositive. Input material: PBMCs. The chain employs TRBV6-5 and TRBJ2-1; TRBD2 is a possible D gene, resting on 5 matching bases. CDR3 loop: CASRRTLYNEQFF. The bases are TGTGCCAGCAGGAGGACTTTATACAATGAGCAGTTCTTC.